This T cell receptor (beta chain) was captured in a study of blood T cell repertoires in COVID-19 (dated by TCRdb to the early 2020s). About the investigation overall: Collaborator samples came from the United States, Italy and Spain and covered acute and convalescent phases of COVID-19. Where available, HLA class I and class II types were obtained from metadata supplied by the sample provider rather than from assay-based typing. The repertoires were released in a freely available public database intended as a resource for research on the immune response to SARS-CoV-2. The material from the prospective study consisted of cDNA or gDNA derived from T cells, B-cell-depleted T cells, or PBMCs. Samples were obtained from the ongoing ImmuneRACE study (first 160 participants) and from about 1,300 subjects provided by 6 global collaborators. A de-identified subject ID, COVID-19 status, age in years and sex were almost always included in the sample metadata. The dataset comprised deeply sampled blood TCRbeta repertoires from subjects exposed to, actively infected with, or recovered from COVID-19. What the study reported, not specific to this receptor: The quantity of clinical and demographic metadata differed by source and by participant and was supplied without curation.

Samples from volunteer blood donors who had recovered from COVID-19 were contributed by a second Seattle source. The collaborating institutions used their own protocols to collect whole blood in K2EDTA tubes. For TCRbeta analysis, collaborators shipped samples as frozen whole blood, isolated PBMCs, or DNA extracted from either of those sample types. The immunoSEQ Assay, a bias-controlled multiplex PCR, was used to amplify TCRbeta CDR3 regions from genomic DNA. As for the authors' bioinformatics: Within the assay, amplification of reference gene primers was used to estimate how many nucleated cells each sample contained. Sequence reads were collapsed and filtered to measure the absolute abundance of every unique TCRbeta CDR3 rearrangement. Productive Simpson clonality was computed per sample as the square root of Simpson's diversity index over productive rearrangements. As stored in TCRdb, this immuneACCESS dataset retains in-frame rearrangements with V and J assigned. A fraction of the clones does not appear; measured against another copy, unresolved V genes explain less than half of the discrepancy, and the remainder lacks a known reason. For V, J and clone size, that table is used; D and trimming come from the DNA. The sample data list approximately 200,000 clones, and about four fifths of these were observed just once. The top ten constitute around 3.1% of the sample.

As for this clone: What antigen it recognizes has not been identified. No qualities accompany the bases; no much larger clone lies one base away.

The specimen was peripheral blood. The receptor was derived from a young woman who had recovered from COVID-19.

In nucleotide form, the sequence is TGTGCCAGCACTAATGGGGCGGGAAGCAATCAGCCCCAGCATTTT. Its translation reads: CASTNGAGSNQPQHF. This sequence uses TRBV5-5 and TRBJ1-5, and possibly TRBD1, on 5 matching bases. Measured from the cysteine to the phenylalanine, the CDR3 is 15 residues long. Only the CDR3 DNA is retained, 45 bases long and in frame from the first base. Trimming at the junction amounts to 6 bases on V and 1 base on J, and the germline ends lie 14 bases apart. CDR1 SGHKS and CDR2 YYEKEE are derived from the germline V gene (reference sequence).